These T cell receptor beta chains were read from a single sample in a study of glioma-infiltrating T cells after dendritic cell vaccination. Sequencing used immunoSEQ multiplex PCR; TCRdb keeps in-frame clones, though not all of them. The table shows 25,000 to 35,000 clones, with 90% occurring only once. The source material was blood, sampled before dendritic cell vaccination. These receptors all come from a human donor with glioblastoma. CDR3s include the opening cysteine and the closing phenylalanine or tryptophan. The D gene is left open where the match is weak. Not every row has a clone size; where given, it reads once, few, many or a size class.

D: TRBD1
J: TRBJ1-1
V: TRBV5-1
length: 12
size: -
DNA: TGCGCCAGCAGCTCAGGGGGCACTGAAGCTTTCTTT
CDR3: CASSSGGTEAFF

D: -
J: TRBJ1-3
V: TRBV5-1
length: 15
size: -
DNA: TGCGCCAGCAGCTTGGACGGCAGGGAGGCAAACACCATATATTTT
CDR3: CASSLDGREANTIYF

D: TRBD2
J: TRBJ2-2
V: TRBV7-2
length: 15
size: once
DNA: TGTGCCAGCAGCGAACTAGCGCCCAACACCGGGGAGCTGTTTTTT
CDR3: CASSELAPNTGELFF

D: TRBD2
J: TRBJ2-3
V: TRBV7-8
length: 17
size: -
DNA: TGTGCCAGCAGCTTGAGGACTAGCGGGGTCACCACAGATACGCAGTATTTT
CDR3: CASSLRTSGVTTDTQYF

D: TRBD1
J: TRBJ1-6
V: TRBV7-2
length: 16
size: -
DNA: TGTGCCAGCAGCCCGGGACAGGGAAGCAGGAATTCACCCCTCCACTTT
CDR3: CASSPGQGSRNSPLHF

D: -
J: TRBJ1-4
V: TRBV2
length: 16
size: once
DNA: TGTGCCAGCAGTGAGGTGGTAGGGGGTCCCTATCAAAAACTGTTTTTT
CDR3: CASSEVVGGPYQKLFF

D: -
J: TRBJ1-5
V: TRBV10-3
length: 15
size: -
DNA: TGTGCCATCAGTGAGTCGACGGGTATGGGTCAGCCCCAGCATTTT
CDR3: CAISESTGMGQPQHF

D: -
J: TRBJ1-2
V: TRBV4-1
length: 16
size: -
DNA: TGCGCCAGCAGCCAAGGCCAGGGTGGCGTCAACTATGGCTACACCTTC
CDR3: CASSQGQGGVNYGYTF

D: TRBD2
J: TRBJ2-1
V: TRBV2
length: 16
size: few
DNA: TGTGCCAGCAGGCCCCCCGGGACTAGCAGCTACAATGAGCAGTTCTTC
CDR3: CASRPPGTSSYNEQFF

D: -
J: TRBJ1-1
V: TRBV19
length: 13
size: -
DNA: TGTGCCAGTAGTATAGAGGGGGGCACTGAAGCTTTCTTT
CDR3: CASSIEGGTEAFF

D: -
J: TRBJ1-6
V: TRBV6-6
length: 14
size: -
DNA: TGTGCCAGCAGCTGGGGGGAGACTAATTCACCCCTCCACTTT
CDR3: CASSWGETNSPLHF

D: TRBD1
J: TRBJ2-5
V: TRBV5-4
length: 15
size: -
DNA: TGTGCCAGCAGCTCAGGGGGAATTGGGCAAGAGACCCAGTACTTC
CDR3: CASSSGGIGQETQYF

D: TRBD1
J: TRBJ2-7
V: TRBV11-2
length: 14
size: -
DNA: TGTGCCAGCAGCTTCGGGACAGGGCCTTACGAGCAGTACTTC
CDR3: CASSFGTGPYEQYF

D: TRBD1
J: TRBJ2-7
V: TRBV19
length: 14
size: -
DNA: TGTGCCAGTAGCATAACGGGACAGAGATACGAGCAGTACTTC
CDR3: CASSITGQRYEQYF

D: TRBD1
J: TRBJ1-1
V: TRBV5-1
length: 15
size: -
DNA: TGCGCCAGCAGTCGCACAGGGGATTCATACACTGAAGCTTTCTTT
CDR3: CASSRTGDSYTEAFF

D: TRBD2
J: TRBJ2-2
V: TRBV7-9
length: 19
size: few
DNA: TGTGCCAGCAGCCACCGCCCTTTCGGCGGGGGGGCCAAGGTCGGGGAGCTGTTTTTT
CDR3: CASSHRPFGGGAKVGELFF

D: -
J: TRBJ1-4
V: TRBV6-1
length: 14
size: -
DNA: TGTGCCAGCAGGGATCAGGGCGCCGGTGAAAAACTGTTTTTT
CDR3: CASRDQGAGEKLFF

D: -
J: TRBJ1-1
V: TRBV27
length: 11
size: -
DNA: TGTGCCAGCCGAACAGTATCTGAAGCTTTCTTT
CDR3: CASRTVSEAFF

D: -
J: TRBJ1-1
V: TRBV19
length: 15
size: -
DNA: TGTGCCAGTAGTCACTTACGGACAGAACGAACGAAAGCTTTCTTT
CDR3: CASSHLRTERTKAFF

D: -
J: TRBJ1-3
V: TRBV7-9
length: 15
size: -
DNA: TGTGCCAGCAGCTTGTGGCAATCTGATGGAAACACCATATATTTT
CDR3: CASSLWQSDGNTIYF

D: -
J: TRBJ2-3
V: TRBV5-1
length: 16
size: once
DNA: TGCGCCAGCAGCTTCCTGGGGGGGGCAAGCACAGATACGCAGTATTTT
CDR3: CASSFLGGASTDTQYF

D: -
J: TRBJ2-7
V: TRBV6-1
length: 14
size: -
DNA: TGTGCCAGCATTAGATGGGGGCTTTCCTACGAGCAGTACTTC
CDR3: CASIRWGLSYEQYF

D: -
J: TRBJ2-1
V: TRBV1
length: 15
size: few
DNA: TGCACCAGCAGCCCGAGGGGGCTAGCGGGCAATGAGCAGTTCTTC
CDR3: CTSSPRGLAGNEQFF

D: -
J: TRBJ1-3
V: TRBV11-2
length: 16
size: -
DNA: TGTGCCAGCGACGGGAGGACCAGCAACTCTGGAAACACCATATATTTT
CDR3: CASDGRTSNSGNTIYF

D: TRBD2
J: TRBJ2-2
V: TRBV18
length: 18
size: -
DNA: TGTGCCAGCTCACCATGGGCTAGCGGGGGCCCCAACACCGGGGAGCTGTTTTTT
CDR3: CASSPWASGGPNTGELFF

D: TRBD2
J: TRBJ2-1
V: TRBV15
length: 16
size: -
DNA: TGTGCCACCAGCAGGGGTCCATCTAGCGGGGGGAGTGAGCAGTTCTTC
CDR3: CATSRGPSSGGSEQFF

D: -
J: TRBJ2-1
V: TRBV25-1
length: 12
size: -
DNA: TGTGCCAGCAGTGAAGTGGGCTATGAGCAGTTCTTC
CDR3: CASSEVGYEQFF

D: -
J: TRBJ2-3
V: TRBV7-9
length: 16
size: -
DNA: TGTGCCAGCGGAAAACGCAGGGTTCAGGGCACAGATACGCAGTATTTT
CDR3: CASGKRRVQGTDTQYF

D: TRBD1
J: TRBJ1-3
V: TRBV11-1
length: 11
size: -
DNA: TGTGCCAGCAGTCGCGGACAGGGGGTTCGGTTT
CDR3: CASSRGQGVRF

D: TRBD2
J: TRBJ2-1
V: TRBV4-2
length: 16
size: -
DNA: TGTGCCAGCAGCAGGAGCGGGGGTCTCTCCTACAATGAGCAGTTCTTC
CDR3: CASSRSGGLSYNEQFF

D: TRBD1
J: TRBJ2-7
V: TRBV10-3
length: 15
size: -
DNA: TGTGCCATCACCCAGACCTTGACAGGGACCTCGGAGCAGTACTTC
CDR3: CAITQTLTGTSEQYF

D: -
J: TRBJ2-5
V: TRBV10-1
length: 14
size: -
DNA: TGCGCCAGCAGTGAGGGGGGGGCGGGGGAGACCCAGTACTTC
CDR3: CASSEGGAGETQYF

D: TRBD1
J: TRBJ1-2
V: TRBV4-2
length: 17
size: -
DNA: TGTGCCAGCAGCCAAGAAGACAGGGGCGACTCTAACTATGGCTACACCTTC
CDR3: CASSQEDRGDSNYGYTF

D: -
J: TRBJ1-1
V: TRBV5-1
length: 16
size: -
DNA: TGCGCCAGCAGCTCTACGTCGGCAGGGATGTACACTGAAGCTTTCTTT
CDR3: CASSSTSAGMYTEAFF

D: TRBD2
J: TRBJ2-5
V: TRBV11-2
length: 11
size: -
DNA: TGTGCCAGCAGGGGGGGGGAGACCCAGTACTTC
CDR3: CASRGGETQYF